Listed here are 24 T cell receptor beta chains from one sample, sequenced in a study of cytomegalovirus exposure and HLA in healthy donors. Generated by immunoSEQ multiplex PCR, the TCRdb table keeps only in-frame clones and is missing some. In the table there are 280,000 or so clones, approximately 90% of which are singletons. Specimen: PBMCs. Receptors originate from a woman aged 18 to 35 in good health and CMV-seronegative.

V gene TRBV4-1 combines with J gene TRBJ2-2, with 7 bases matching TRBD1. This CDR3 spans 17 amino acids. Germline V gene sequence: CDR1 MGHRA, CDR2 YSYEKL. V was clipped by 1 base and J by 3 bases; unmatched bases: 8. The CDR3 loop is CASSQVWVGGDTGELFF. The CDR3 DNA reads TGCGCCAGCAGCCAAGTCTGGGTAGGGGGCGACACCGGGGAGCTGTTTTTT.

For the CDR3, the DNA is TGTGCCAGCAGCTCCGGGGAACTCTCTGGAAACACCATATATTTT. Translation gives CASSSGELSGNTIYF. This rearrangement joins TRBV7-8 to TRBJ1-3, with D unclear. V lost 4 bases and J 0 bases, leaving 10 bases between the germline ends. The CDR3 contains 15 residues. The germline gives CDR1 SGHVS, CDR2 FQNEAQ.

The genes are TRBV19 and TRBJ2-7; a possible D gene is TRBD2 (6 bases). The CDR3 covers 15 residues. With 1 base removed from V and 2 bases from J, the gap between germline ends came to 12 bases. Germline assignment: CDR1 LNHDA and CDR2 SQIVND (reference sequence). The CDR3 sequence is CASSIGEGGAYEQYF. The CDR3 DNA follows: TGTGCCAGTAGTATAGGAGAGGGAGGCGCCTACGAGCAGTACTTC. Complete variable domain (other parts from reference TRBV19 and TRBJ2-7): DGGITQSPKYLFRKEGQNVTLSCEQNLNHDAMYWYRQDPGQGLRLIYYSQIVNDFQKGDIAEGYSVSREKKESFPLTVTSAQKNPTAFYLCASSIGEGGAYEQYFGPGTRLTVT.

The rearrangement links TRBV10-3 to TRBJ2-7; the D gene is possibly TRBD2 (6 bases). From germline, CDR1 is ENHRY and CDR2 SYGVKD. Trimming took off 0 bases at V and 1 base at J, with 7 bases between the two ends. The CDR3 consists of 14 residues. CDR3 loop: CAISESGLSYEQYF. CDR3 coding DNA: TGTGCCATCAGTGAGTCGGGACTTTCCTACGAGCAGTACTTC.

This clone has only one observation. The chain combines TRBV11-2 with TRBJ2-7; TRBD1 matches 9 bases. The CDR3 spans 16 residues. Per the germline V gene, CDR1 is SGHAT and CDR2 is FQNNGV. V lost 2 bases and J lost 5; bases outside the gene matches: 10. CDR3 loop: CASSLLTGTGIHEQYF. In DNA, the CDR3 is TGTGCCAGCAGCTTATTAACCGGGACAGGGATCCACGAGCAGTACTTC.

The chain couples TRBV4-3 to TRBJ2-2; possibly TRBD2 for D (6 bases). The CDR3 runs 15 residues. Germline-derived CDR1 and CDR2 are LGHNA and YSLEER. V dropped 0 bases and J dropped 7 bases, with 12 bases sitting between them. The CDR3 sequence is CASSQDQIAVGELFF. The CDR3 DNA reads as TGCGCCAGCAGCCAAGACCAAATAGCGGTCGGGGAGCTGTTTTTT.

J is TRBJ2-3 and V is TRBV30; D uncertain. The CDR3 extends over 11 amino acids. V lost 2 bases and J 4 bases, leaving 4 bases between the germline ends. Germline assignment: CDR1 GTSNPN and CDR2 SVGIG (reference sequence). The CDR3 sequence: CAWSYSDTQYF. As DNA, the CDR3 is TGTGCCTGGAGTTATTCAGATACGCAGTATTTT.

This chain uses TRBV28 with TRBJ1-1; TRBD1 agrees at 8 bases. The CDR3 has 14 residues. Germline V CDR1 and CDR2: MDHEN, SYDVKM. V lost 6 bases, J lost 5 bases, and 8 bases stayed unmatched. Here the CDR3 reads CASSIRGLWTEAFF. CDR3 nucleotide sequence: TGTGCCAGCAGCATCAGGGGGCTTTGGACTGAAGCTTTCTTT. The variable domain in full, completed from reference TRBV28 and TRBJ1-1, reads DVKVTQSSRYLVKRTGEKVFLECVQDMDHENMFWYRQDPGLGLRLIYFSYDVKMKEKGDIPEGYSVSREKKERFSLILESASTNQTSMYLCASSIRGLWTEAFFGQGTRLTVV.

The genes are TRBV4-1 and TRBJ2-1, with D tentatively TRBD1 (6 bases). V was trimmed by 5 bases and J by 12 bases, leaving 14 bases between them. This CDR3 spans 12 amino acids. From germline, CDR1 is MGHRA and CDR2 YSYEKL. CDR3 in amino acids: CASSTNREVQFF. The CDR3 DNA is TGCGCCAGCAGCACTAACAGGGAAGTGCAGTTCTTC.

The J gene is TRBJ1-1, the V gene TRBV6-1; a weak D match, TRBD1 (6 bases). V lost 1 base, J lost 0 bases, and 9 bases lay in between. The CDR3 extends over 15 amino acids. Germline CDR1 MNHNS, CDR2 SASEGT. DNA for the CDR3: TGTGCCAGCAGTGAAGGGGGGCTTATGAACACTGAAGCTTTCTTT. This gives the protein CASSEGGLMNTEAFF.

The V and J genes are TRBV9 and TRBJ1-6; D may be TRBD1 (5 bases). Germline loops: CDR1 SGDLS, CDR2 YYNGEE. This CDR3 comprises 14 residues. The V end was cut by 0 bases, the J end by 8 bases, with 9 bases between. DNA for the CDR3: TGTGCCAGCAGCGTAGCGGGGGAGTATTCACCCCTCCACTTT. Protein product: CASSVAGEYSPLHF.

The chain uses TRBV27 and TRBJ2-1; 9 nucleotides align to TRBD2. Germline CDR1 and CDR2: MNHEY and SMNVEV (reference sequence). CDR3 length: 16 residues. The junction had 10 bases not matched to a gene; V was cut back by 1 base and J by 9 bases. DNA for the CDR3: TGTGCCAGCAGTTTATTGCCAGCGGGAGGAGTGAGTGAGCAGTTCTTC. It is translated as CASSLLPAGGVSEQFF.

The V and J genes are TRBV15 and TRBJ2-7; 10 bases line up with TRBD2. J lost 2 bases, V lost 2 bases, and 9 bases had no gene match. Germline V gene sequence: CDR1 LNHNV, CDR2 YYDKDF (reference sequence). The CDR3 totals 17 residues. The CDR3 nucleotides are TGTGCCACCAGCAGAATCGGTAGCGGGAGGCCACCCTACGAGCAGTACTTC. Its translation is CATSRIGSGRPPYEQYF.

The chain combines TRBV29-1 with TRBJ1-4, with 12 bases identical to TRBD1. The V gene end was trimmed by 8 bases and the J gene end by 2 bases; junction bases not matched to a gene: 15. Germline CDR1 reads SQVTM; CDR2 reads ANQGSEA. The CDR3 has 18 amino acids. This CDR3 reads CSIAGFPGQGATNEKLFF. For the CDR3, the DNA is TGCAGCATTGCCGGTTTCCCGGGACAGGGGGCGACTAATGAAAAACTGTTTTTT. Looking up the rest from reference TRBV29-1 and TRBJ1-4 gives the full variable domain: SAVISQKPSRDICQRGTSLTIQCQVDSQVTMMFWYRQQPGQSLTLIATANQGSEATYESGFVIDKFPISRPNLTFSTLTVSNMSPEDSSIYLCSIAGFPGQGATNEKLFFGSGTQLSVL.

The chain joins TRBV15 to TRBJ2-1, with D perhaps TRBD2 (6 bases). Germline V gives CDR1 LNHNV, CDR2 YYDKDF (reference sequence). There are 16 residues in the CDR3. V gave up 3 bases and J gave up 5 bases, with 17 bases separating them. CDR3 sequence: CATSSQLAIRDNEQFF. The CDR3 DNA reads TGTGCCACCAGCAGCCAACTAGCAATTCGGGACAATGAGCAGTTCTTC. Combining the CDR3 with reference TRBV15 and TRBJ2-1 gives the whole variable domain DAMVIQNPRYQVTQFGKPVTLSCSQTLNHNVMYWYQQKSSQAPKLLFHYYDKDFNNEADTPDNFQSRRPNTSFCFLDIRSPGLGDTAMYLCATSSQLAIRDNEQFFGPGTRLTVL.

The chain carries TRBV10-1 and TRBJ1-5; the D gene is possibly TRBD1 (6 bases). Germline loops: CDR1 WNHNN, CDR2 SYGVQD (reference sequence). V was shortened by 2 bases and J by 5 bases, with 7 bases between the two germline ends. The CDR3 runs 13 residues. The CDR3 sequence is CASSEAGDQPQHF. The CDR3 nucleotides read TGCGCCAGCAGTGAGGCAGGGGATCAGCCCCAGCATTTT.

The chain links TRBV27 to TRBJ2-2; perhaps TRBD2 as D (6 bases). The ends were cut back, 4 bases at V and 5 bases at J, with 8 bases in the middle. The CDR3 length is 13 residues. Germline V gene lookup returns CDR1 MNHEY and CDR2 SMNVEV (reference sequence). DNA for the CDR3: TGTGCCAGCAGTTCTGGGGGGACCGGGGAGCTGTTTTTT. It specifies CASSSGGTGELFF.

The genes are TRBV2 and TRBJ2-1; tentatively, D is TRBD1 (6 bases). The CDR3 consists of 16 residues. Trimming left V 1 base short and J 2 bases short, with 12 bases between. From germline, CDR1 is SNHLY and CDR2 FYNNEI. The CDR3 here is CASSEGGRGPYNEQFF. CDR3 nucleotide sequence: TGTGCCAGCAGTGAAGGGGGCAGGGGCCCCTACAATGAGCAGTTCTTC.

The gene calls are TRBV28 and TRBJ2-3; 10 nucleotides match TRBD1. V dropped 8 bases and J dropped 3; count of bases not matched to a gene: 2. The CDR3 contains 13 residues. The germline V gene has CDR1 MDHEN and CDR2 SYDVKM. This chain's CDR3 is CASWDRGTDTQYF. The CDR3 nucleotides read TGTGCCAGCTGGGACAGGGGTACAGATACGCAGTATTTT. The full variable domain, in which reference TRBV28 and TRBJ2-3 provide the parts outside the CDR3, is DVKVTQSSRYLVKRTGEKVFLECVQDMDHENMFWYRQDPGLGLRLIYFSYDVKMKEKGDIPEGYSVSREKKERFSLILESASTNQTSMYLCASWDRGTDTQYFGPGTRLTVL.

The gene calls are TRBV5-1 and TRBJ2-3; 11 bases fit TRBD2. This CDR3 is built from 16 residues. Germline V gene data show CDR1 as SGHRS and CDR2 as YFSETQ. With V trimmed by 4 bases and J by 5 bases, 9 bases remained unmatched. The DNA of the CDR3 is TGCGCCAGCAGCCGAGGGACTAGCGGTATCCTAGATACGCAGTATTTT. Its protein product is CASSRGTSGILDTQYF. Filled out from reference TRBV5-1 and TRBJ2-3, the complete variable domain reads KAGVTQTPRYLIKTRGQQVTLSCSPISGHRSVSWYQQTPGQGLQFLFEYFSETQRNKGNFPGRFSGRQFSNSRSEMNVSTLELGDSALYLCASSRGTSGILDTQYFGPGTRLTVL.

The chain recombines TRBV28 with TRBJ1-5; no clear D. The germline V and J ends were trimmed by 3 bases and 6 bases, with 12 bases remaining between them. CDR1 and CDR2 from the germline V gene are MDHEN and SYDVKM. CDR3 length: 14 amino acids. The CDR3 nucleotides are TGTGCCAGCAGTTTTCTGGGCCCCAGTCAGCCCCAGCATTTT. Translating gives CASSFLGPSQPQHF.

CDR3 in DNA: TGTGCCACCAGCGGACAGGGGCGTAATCAGCCCCAGCATTTT. Protein product: CATSGQGRNQPQHF. The chain couples TRBV15 to TRBJ1-5; 9 nucleotides align to TRBD1. The CDR3 is 14 amino acids. J lost 4 bases, V lost 5 bases, and 3 bases had no gene match. The germline gives CDR1 LNHNV, CDR2 YYDKDF (reference sequence).

This clone was recorded only once. DNA for the CDR3: TGTGCCAGCAGCTTAGCGGAGACCGGGAATGAAAAACTGTTTTTT. It translates to CASSLAETGNEKLFF. This rearrangement joins TRBV7-9 to TRBJ1-4; D gene unclear. The germline V gene encodes CDR1 SEHNR and CDR2 FQNEAQ (reference sequence). The CDR3 spans 15 residues. V was pared by 0 bases and J by 5 bases, with 10 bases between.

This chain connects TRBV7-9 to TRBJ2-7, with D perhaps TRBD2 (5 bases). CDR1 SEHNR and CDR2 FQNEAQ come from the germline V gene (reference sequence). V was pared by 5 bases and J by 4 bases, with 12 bases between. CDR3 length equals 13 residues. The CDR3 reads CASSPGLLYEQYF. CDR3 nucleotide sequence: TGTGCCAGCAGCCCCGGACTTTTATACGAGCAGTACTTC.